What follows are 27 T cell receptor beta chains derived from one specimen sequenced in a study of blood T cell repertoires in COVID-19 (dated by TCRdb to the early 2020s). Library prep was done by the immunoSEQ multiplex PCR assay. What TCRdb holds here is the immuneACCESS table cut down to in-frame rearrangements. Part of the clones is not present; checked against another copy, under half of the missing clones reflect an unresolved V gene, and the others are unexplained. In all, the sample holds tens of thousands of clones, and around 90% of those were seen once. Approximately 2.6% of the sample comes from the top ten. Material for sequencing was peripheral blood. These receptors came from a man in his forties or fifties with COVID-19, enrolled during active disease.

The chain is built from TRBV5-1 and TRBJ2-7; possibly TRBD1 for D (5 bases). CDR1 and CDR2 from the germline V gene are SGHRS and YFSETQ. V was trimmed by 3 bases and J by 5 bases, leaving 18 bases between them. The CDR3 runs to 15 residues. DNA of the CDR3: TGCGCCAGCAGCTCTTATTATCAGGGATTCGACGAGCAGTACTTC. Encoded protein: CASSSYYQGFDEQYF.

The genes are TRBV7-3 and TRBJ1-4; D uncertain. The germline CDR1 and CDR2 sequences are SGHTA and FQGTGA. Trimming took off 1 base at V and 0 bases at J, with 15 bases between the two ends. CDR3 length equals 18 residues. CDR3 region: CASSLSPTGGATNEKLFF. The CDR3, as DNA: TGTGCCAGCAGCTTAAGCCCGACCGGAGGTGCAACTAATGAAAAACTGTTTTTT.

This chain uses TRBV11-1 with TRBJ1-1; D is unclear. V lost 2 bases, J lost 3 bases, and 10 bases lay in between. CDR1 and CDR2 from the germline V gene are SGHAT and FQDESV (reference sequence). This CDR3 contains 14 residues. The CDR3 nucleotides read TGTGCCAGCAGCTTACATCCAGGCTACACTGAAGCTTTCTTT. Its protein product is CASSLHPGYTEAFF.

V gene TRBV4-3 combines with J gene TRBJ2-7; no clear D gene. V dropped 3 bases and J dropped 0 bases, with 12 bases sitting between them. Germline CDR1 is LGHNA and CDR2 is YSLEER. The CDR3 spans 15 residues. The CDR3 DNA is TGCGCCAGCAGCCACGGTCGGGTATCCTCCTACGAGCAGTACTTC. As protein: CASSHGRVSSYEQYF.

This chain uses TRBV28 with TRBJ2-5, with no clear D. CDR3 length equals 14 residues. Germline lookup yields CDR1 MDHEN and CDR2 SYDVKM. V lost 1 base to trimming and J lost 2 bases, with 8 bases between them. In DNA, the CDR3 is TGTGCCAGCAGTTTATTGCCACTTCAAGAGACCCAGTACTTC. Translation: CASSLLPLQETQYF.

The chain has TRBV6-2 or TRBV6-3 and TRBJ2-1; D gene uncertain. The CDR3 extends over 11 amino acids. Trimming removed 0 bases at V and 10 bases at J, with 4 bases between. CDR1 is MNHEY, CDR2 SVGEGT, per germline. CDR3 in amino acids: CASSYSLEQFF. Written as DNA, the CDR3 is TGTGCCAGCAGTTACTCCCTAGAGCAGTTCTTC.

The chain combines TRBV9 with TRBJ2-1; 9 bases are a match to TRBD1. Trimming cost V 4 bases and J 7 bases; bases outside gene matches: 15. This CDR3 is 17 amino acids long. Per germline, CDR1 SGDLS and CDR2 YYNGEE. The chain's CDR3 is CASSPIPRDRVRNEQFF. The CDR3 DNA reads TGTGCCAGCAGCCCTATCCCAAGGGACAGGGTAAGAAATGAGCAGTTCTTC.

The rearrangement links TRBV25-1 to TRBJ1-4; weak D call: TRBD1 (6 bases). V was clipped by 5 bases and J by 1 base, with 8 bases between them. The CDR3 has 14 amino acids. Looked up from germline, CDR1 is MGHDK and CDR2 is SYGVNS. CDR3 sequence (DNA): TGTGCCAGCAGTAAACAGGGAACTAATGAAAAACTGTTTTTT. It codes for CASSKQGTNEKLFF. Full variable domain (missing parts from reference TRBV25-1 and TRBJ1-4): EADIYQTPRYLVIGTGKKITLECSQTMGHDKMYWYQQDPGMELHLIHYSYGVNSTEKGDLSSESTVSRIRTEHFPLTLESARPSHTSQYLCASSKQGTNEKLFFGSGTQLSVL.

V gene TRBV13 combines with J gene TRBJ1-3, with D uncertain. CDR1 PRHDT and CDR2 FYEKMQ come from the germline V gene (reference sequence). V was pared by 5 bases and J by 3 bases, with 14 bases between. This CDR3 has 15 amino acids. CDR3 in DNA: TGTGCCAGCAGCGGGCAACAGCTTTTTGGAAACACCATATATTTT. Translating it yields CASSGQQLFGNTIYF. Full variable domain (rest looked up from reference TRBV13 and TRBJ1-3): AAGVIQSPRHLIKEKRETATLKCYPIPRHDTVYWYQQGPGQDPQFLISFYEKMQSDKGSIPDRFSAQQFSDYHSELNMSSLELGDSALYFCASSGQQLFGNTIYFGEGSWLTVV.

This clone was counted once. The chain couples TRBV11-2 to TRBJ1-1; 8 positions agree with TRBD1. V dropped 4 bases and J dropped 8; count of bases not matched to a gene: 12. CDR1 and CDR2 from the germline V gene are SGHAT and FQNNGV. The CDR3 contains 15 residues. CDR3 in amino acids: CASSSHLGQGSEAFF. In DNA form, the CDR3 reads TGTGCCAGCAGCTCCCACCTCGGACAGGGATCGGAAGCTTTCTTT.

The chain combines TRBV24-1 with TRBJ1-5; D is undetermined. The CDR3 extends over 14 amino acids. V was trimmed by 4 bases and J by 0 bases, leaving 6 bases between them. Looked up from germline, CDR1 is KGHDR and CDR2 is SFDVKD. The CDR3 loop is CATSEGSSNQPQHF. The DNA for the CDR3 is TGTGCCACCAGTGAGGGCAGTAGCAATCAGCCCCAGCATTTT.

In nucleotides, the CDR3 is TGTGCCAGCAGCTTAGCCCAGGACAGTATGAGCACAGATACGCAGTATTTT. This translates into CASSLAQDSMSTDTQYF. The V gene is TRBV7-9, the J gene TRBJ2-3; D might be TRBD1 (6 bases). The CDR3 sequence is 17 residues long. Germline V gene sequence: CDR1 SEHNR, CDR2 FQNEAQ (reference sequence). Trimming cost V 0 bases and J 0 bases, with 13 bases left between them. Using reference TRBV7-9 and TRBJ2-3 for the parts outside the CDR3, the full variable domain is DTGVSQNPRHKITKRGQNVTFRCDPISEHNRLYWYRQTLGQGPEFLTYFQNEAQLEKSRLLSDRFSAERPKGSFSTLEIQRTEQGDSAMYLCASSLAQDSMSTDTQYFGPGTRLTVL.

The chain combines TRBV4-2 with TRBJ2-7, with D unclear. Trimming pared 5 bases from V and 5 bases from J, leaving 7 bases between. This CDR3 is 11 amino acids long. CDR1 and CDR2 from the germline V gene are LGHNA and YNFKEQ. The CDR3 reads CASSSSNEQYF. The CDR3 nucleotides are TGTGCCAGCAGCTCCAGTAACGAGCAGTACTTC.

The chain couples TRBV9 to TRBJ2-1, with TRBD1 matching 12 bases. The CDR3 has 16 amino acids. V gave up 2 bases and J gave up 7 bases; unmatched junction bases: 7. Germline CDR1 SGDLS, CDR2 YYNGEE. As DNA, the CDR3 is TGTGCCAGCAGCGTCGTCCCGGGACAGGGGGCTAATGAGCAGTTCTTC. As protein: CASSVVPGQGANEQFF.

The V and J genes are TRBV5-6 and TRBJ1-1; no definite D call. Trimming stripped 2 bases from V and 0 bases from J, with 8 bases between. Per the germline V gene, CDR1 is SGHDT and CDR2 is YYEEEE. This CDR3 region has 14 residues. The CDR3: CASSFLTVNTEAFF. The CDR3, as DNA: TGTGCCAGCAGCTTTCTCACAGTGAACACTGAAGCTTTCTTT.

This clone was recorded only once. This chain joins TRBV5-5 and TRBJ1-2, with TRBD1 identical over 11 bases. This CDR3 has 15 residues. With 0 bases clipped from V and 5 bases from J, the junction kept 3 bases outside the gene matches. The germline CDR1 and CDR2 sequences are SGHKS and YYEKEE (reference sequence). CDR3 in amino acids: CASSLAGQGAYGYTF. For the CDR3, the DNA is TGTGCCAGCAGCTTGGCCGGACAGGGGGCATATGGCTACACCTTC. Variable domain in full (rest from reference TRBV5-5 and TRBJ1-2): DAGVTQSPTHLIKTRGQQVTLRCSPISGHKSVSWYQQVLGQGPQFIFQYYEKEERGRGNFPDRFSARQFPNYSSELNVNALLLGDSALYLCASSLAGQGAYGYTFGSGTRLTVV.

This chain connects TRBV28 to TRBJ2-1; 7 bases fit TRBD1. Germline assignment: CDR1 MDHEN and CDR2 SYDVKM. The CDR3 covers 15 residues. Trimming removed 5 bases from V and 5 bases from J; junction bases left unmatched: 9. CDR3 protein: CASSHNPDRHNEQFF. The CDR3 coding sequence is TGTGCCAGCAGTCATAACCCGGACAGGCACAATGAGCAGTTCTTC.

The genes are TRBV6-2 or TRBV6-3 and TRBJ1-4, with D hard to call. The V end lost 5 bases, the J end lost 14 bases, and 12 bases lay between the germline ends. This CDR3 contains 11 residues. Germline CDR1 and CDR2: MNHEY and SVGEGT. As DNA, the CDR3 is TGTGCCAGCAGTGAGATGGGCCTCCTGTTTTTT. Protein product: CASSEMGLLFF.

The rearrangement links TRBV9 to TRBJ2-2; 11 bases are a match to TRBD1. V shed 3 bases, J shed 6 bases, and the junction held 13 bases outside the gene matches. Germline values: CDR1 SGDLS, CDR2 YYNGEE. This CDR3 has 18 residues. The CDR3 spells CASSARTGGALVPGELFF. CDR3 DNA: TGTGCCAGCAGCGCCCGGACAGGGGGCGCGTTGGTTCCCGGGGAGCTGTTTTTT.

The chain recombines TRBV2 with TRBJ1-1; 7 bases align to TRBD1. This CDR3 contains 16 residues. Germline assignment: CDR1 SNHLY and CDR2 FYNNEI. Germline trimming cut 5 bases from V and 4 bases from J; bases unmatched to any gene: 13. CDR3 sequence: CASSREGAEVSTEAFF. CDR3 DNA: TGTGCCAGCAGTAGAGAGGGGGCCGAAGTCAGCACTGAAGCTTTCTTT.

This clone was observed a handful of times. The genes are TRBV15 and TRBJ2-3; TRBD2 matches 9 bases. V dropped 2 bases and J dropped 5; count of bases not matched to a gene: 5. Looked up from germline, CDR1 is LNHNV and CDR2 is YYDKDF (reference sequence). The CDR3 totals 15 residues. CDR3 sequence: CATSRISGGGDTQYF. The CDR3 DNA reads TGTGCCACCAGCAGAATTAGCGGGGGAGGAGATACGCAGTATTTT.

The table lists this clone with a count of one. Written as DNA, the CDR3 is TGTGCCAGCTCAGCGAACTATGGCTACACCTTC. Protein: CASSANYGYTF. The chain employs TRBV11-2 and TRBJ1-2; no reliable D call. Germline CDR1 reads SGHAT; CDR2 reads FQNNGV. The CDR3 has 11 residues. The ends were cut back, 8 bases at V and 2 bases at J, with 6 bases in the middle.

This clone appeared once. The chain links TRBV12-3 or TRBV12-4 to TRBJ1-5; D is ambiguous. The germline V and J ends were trimmed by 2 bases and 11 bases, with 13 bases remaining between them. The CDR3 is 13 residues long. Written as DNA, the CDR3 is TGTGCCAGCAGTTTAAGTGTGACCCGGGCCCAGCATTTT. It codes for CASSLSVTRAQHF.

This chain uses TRBV9 with TRBJ2-2; TRBD1 agrees at 8 bases. The trim removed 0 bases at V and 5 bases at J, leaving 6 bases unmatched. CDR3 length: 16 amino acids. Germline loops: CDR1 SGDLS, CDR2 YYNGEE. CDR3 bases: TGTGCCAGCAGCGTAGCTTGGACAGGGCGAACCGGGGAGCTGTTTTTT. This codes for CASSVAWTGRTGELFF.

V usage is TRBV5-1 and J usage is TRBJ1-1; tentative D call: TRBD1 (6 bases). Germline V gene data show CDR1 as SGHRS and CDR2 as YFSETQ. V was cut by 0 bases and J by 1 base, with 10 bases left in between. This CDR3 contains 15 residues. In DNA form, the CDR3 reads TGCGCCAGCAGCTTGGGACAGGTTTCGAACACTGAAGCTTTCTTT. Encoded protein: CASSLGQVSNTEAFF. Based on the CDR3 plus reference TRBV5-1 and TRBJ1-1, the full variable domain is KAGVTQTPRYLIKTRGQQVTLSCSPISGHRSVSWYQQTPGQGLQFLFEYFSETQRNKGNFPGRFSGRQFSNSRSEMNVSTLELGDSALYLCASSLGQVSNTEAFFGQGTRLTVV.

The gene calls are TRBV30 and TRBJ1-4; D is unclear. Germline assignment: CDR1 GTSNPN and CDR2 SVGIG (reference sequence). The germline V and J ends were trimmed by 3 bases and 0 bases, with 8 bases remaining between them. This CDR3 region has 14 residues. The CDR3 DNA is TGTGCCTGGAGAACATTTGCAACTAATGAAAAACTGTTTTTT. This encodes CAWRTFATNEKLFF.

CDR3 region: CASSVGTGGGYGYTF. CDR3 in DNA: TGTGCCAGCAGCGTAGGAACAGGGGGAGGCTATGGCTACACCTTC. This chain connects TRBV9 to TRBJ1-2; 8 nucleotides align to TRBD1. In germline, CDR1 is SGDLS, CDR2 YYNGEE. V was pared by 0 bases and J by 4 bases, with 5 bases of the junction left unmatched. CDR3 length: 15 amino acids.